This T cell receptor (beta chain) emerged from a study of cytomegalovirus exposure and HLA in healthy donors. Study-wide results and limits: Most TCRs appeared rarely, but some public TCRs recurred in many donors. A later analysis found first-cohort TCR clusters tended to co-occur in the 90 to 150 validation repertoires. In vitro assays verified that a few CMV-associated chains recognized CMV antigens specifically.

As concerns this clone: The antigen is undetermined.

TCRdb's table, derived via immunoSEQ multiplex PCR, lists solely in-frame clones and lacks some. The sample lists 150,000 to 200,000 clones, about nine tenths occurring once. Sequencing input: PBMCs. The origin of this receptor is a young woman in good health and CMV-seropositive.

This CDR3 is CASSQLKVRGSSETQYF. The CDR3 DNA follows: TGTGCCAGCAGCCAGCTGAAGGTGCGCGGGAGTTCCGAGACCCAGTACTTC. The rearrangement links TRBV27 to TRBJ2-5, with TRBD2 matching over 7 bases. This CDR3 is built from 17 residues. The J segment lost 5 bases and the V segment lost 6 bases, leaving 18 bases of the junction unmatched. Germline-derived CDR1 and CDR2 are MNHEY and SMNVEV (reference sequence).